The clone carrying this T cell receptor beta chain has ten or more counts. Its target is not known. This sample is part of a study of CD8 T cells in ankylosing spondylitis. Broader study findings: Clones linked with disease were CD8+ and fairly uncommon in the peripheral blood.

The CDR3 contains 13 residues. With 3 bases removed from V and 5 bases from J, the gap between germline ends came to 11 bases. TCRdb itself ran the 5' RACE reads through MiXCR, one entry per CDR3 protein. The data show 250,000 to 400,000 distinct CDR3 sequences, approximately 10% seen once. Material for sequencing was blood, either unsorted or a sorted T cell fraction (not recorded which). The TCR comes from a female donor with ankylosing spondylitis or in good health (not recorded which). The rearrangement joins TRBV12-3 or TRBV12-4 to TRBJ2-7, with D possibly TRBD1 on 5 matching bases. The CDR3 DNA is TGTGCCAGCAGTTTGACTGGGGCGAACGAGCAGTACTTC. This encodes CASSLTGANEQYF.